Below, 11 T cell receptor beta chains from the same sample are listed, as sequenced in a study of regulatory T cells in long-lasting Graves disease. The TCR beta library used iRepertoire HTBI primers with Arm-PCR amplification of CDR3. TCRdb processed the multiplex PCR reads anew with MiXCR; each CDR3 protein has one entry. This table has some 320,000 distinct CDR3 sequences, 15% to 20% appearing once. Time point: newly diagnosed GD, antithyroid drugs for less than 3 months. The TCR library used RNA extracted from PBMCs. The sample here was peripheral blood mononuclear cells (PBMCs), taken at new diagnosis, from a patient treated with antithyroid drugs. Receptor source: a female donor with Graves disease.

This chain joins TRBV2 and TRBJ2-3; D remains ambiguous. This CDR3 comprises 14 residues. CDR1 is SNHLY, CDR2 FYNNEI, per germline. The V end lost 1 base, the J end lost 9 bases, and 14 bases lay between the germline ends. The CDR3 spells CASSEGTARKTQYF. DNA of the CDR3: TGTGCCAGCAGTGAAGGAACAGCCCGGAAAACGCAGTATTTT. The entire variable domain, with the rest obtained from reference TRBV2 and TRBJ2-3, is as follows: EPEVTQTPSHQVTQMGQEVILRCVPISNHLYFYWYRQILGQKVEFLVSFYNNEISEKSEIFDDQFSVERPDGSNFTLKIRSTKLEDSAMYFCASSEGTARKTQYFGPGTRLTVL.

This clonotype was counted many times. The gene calls are TRBV13 and TRBJ1-4, with TRBD1 as a possible D gene (5 bases). V was cut by 5 bases and J by 7 bases, with 14 bases left in between. Germline V gene lookup returns CDR1 PRHDT and CDR2 FYEKMQ (reference sequence). There are 14 residues in the CDR3. The CDR3 loop is CASSVRGVREKLFF. As DNA, the CDR3 is TGTGCCAGCAGCGTAAGGGGCGTTCGTGAAAAACTGTTTTTT.

This clonotype was seen repeatedly, ten times or more. Written as DNA, the CDR3 is TGCGCCAGCAGCTTATTAGCGGGAGGGATCCCGGTGAACAATGAGCAGTTCTTC. Amino acids: CASSLLAGGIPVNNEQFF. This chain joins TRBV5-1 and TRBJ2-1; 11 positions agree with TRBD2. The CDR3 is made up of 18 amino acids. Germline loops: CDR1 SGHRS, CDR2 YFSETQ. The V segment lost 2 bases and the J segment 5 bases; nucleotides outside the gene matches: 12.

The chain combines TRBV6-2 or TRBV6-3 with TRBJ1-4; no reliable D call. The germline V gene encodes CDR1 MNHEY and CDR2 SVGEGT. CDR3 length: 13 residues. V was cut by 0 bases and J by 6 bases, with 5 bases left in between. The CDR3 sequence is CASSYSVDEKLFF. CDR3 DNA: TGTGCCAGCAGTTACTCCGTGGATGAAAAACTGTTTTTT.

J is TRBJ1-2 and V is TRBV12-3 or TRBV12-4, with TRBD1 identical over 8 bases. The CDR3 is 12 residues long. With 8 bases clipped from V and 4 bases from J, the junction kept 3 bases outside the gene matches. The CDR3: CASGQGVYGYTF. The CDR3 DNA sequence: TGTGCCAGCGGACAGGGTGTCTATGGCTACACCTTC.

A note on this clonotype: This likely came from a read error, as a far larger clone is one base away. V gene TRBV2 combines with J gene TRBJ2-7; D is perhaps TRBD2 (7 bases). Germline assignment: CDR1 SNHLY and CDR2 FYNNEI. The V end lost 6 bases, the J end lost 2 bases, and 20 bases lay between the germline ends. The CDR3 contains 16 residues. CDR3 DNA sequence: TGTGCCAGCAGCGTAAGGGGGATTAGCGGGCCCTACGAGCAGTACTTC. It translates to CASSVRGISGPYEQYF. The entire variable domain, with the rest obtained from reference TRBV2 and TRBJ2-7, is as follows: EPEVTQTPSHQVTQMGQEVILRCVPISNHLYFYWYRQILGQKVEFLVSFYNNEISEKSEIFDDQFSVERPDGSNFTLKIRSTKLEDSAMYFCASSVRGISGPYEQYFGPGTRLTVT.

As regards this clonotype: The conserved final phenylalanine or tryptophan is absent from the CDR3, which likely points to a read error. Because the CDR3's place on the DNA is in doubt, the DNA is left out and the CDR3 is given as listed by TCRdb. The V and J genes are TRBV12-3 or TRBV12-4 and TRBJ1-1. The CDR3 extends over 14 residues, inclusive of both ends. The CDR3 reads CASSLPLMNTEDFI.

There are a few counts of this clonotype. The chain is built from TRBV9 and TRBJ2-7; 10 bases are shared with TRBD2. V shed 6 bases and J 4 bases; nucleotides not matched to a gene: 7. The germline CDR1 and CDR2 sequences are SGDLS and YYNGEE. This CDR3 region has 14 residues. The CDR3 sequence: CASIPSGRAYEQYF. CDR3 DNA sequence: TGTGCCAGCATACCGAGCGGGAGGGCTTACGAGCAGTACTTC.

Remarks on this clonotype: This may be a read error, as it is one base from a much larger clone. The V and J genes are TRBV7-9 and TRBJ2-7, with D perhaps matching TRBD2 (6 bases). V was shortened by 5 bases and J by 5 bases, with 22 bases between the two germline ends. Germline V gene sequence: CDR1 SEHNR, CDR2 FQNEAQ (reference sequence). CDR3 length: 16 amino acids. CDR3 sequence reads: CASSKTAGLVRNEQYF. CDR3 nucleotides: TGTGCCAGCAGCAAGACAGCGGGTTTGGTCCGGAACGAGCAGTACTTC. The full variable domain, its missing parts supplied by reference TRBV7-9 and TRBJ2-7, is DTGVSQNPRHKITKRGQNVTFRCDPISEHNRLYWYRQTLGQGPEFLTYFQNEAQLEKSRLLSDRFSAERPKGSFSTLEIQRTEQGDSAMYLCASSKTAGLVRNEQYFGPGTRLTVT.

This clonotype has at least ten counts. The gene calls are TRBV30 and TRBJ1-1, with D maybe TRBD1 (5 bases). CDR3 length: 12 amino acids. Germline CDR1 and CDR2: GTSNPN and SVGIG (reference sequence). Trimming removed 4 bases at V and 2 bases at J, with 8 bases between. CDR3 DNA: TGTGCCTGGACCAGGGCAAACACTGAAGCTTTCTTT. Residues: CAWTRANTEAFF.

The chain combines TRBV29-1 with TRBJ1-3, with D tentatively TRBD1 (6 bases). Trimming shortened V by 6 bases and J by 4 bases, and 7 bases separated the two germline ends. The CDR3 length is 11 residues. Germline CDR1 is SQVTM and CDR2 is ANQGSEA. CDR3 protein: CSVGTGNTIYF. The CDR3 DNA is TGCAGCGTGGGGACAGGAAACACCATATATTTT.